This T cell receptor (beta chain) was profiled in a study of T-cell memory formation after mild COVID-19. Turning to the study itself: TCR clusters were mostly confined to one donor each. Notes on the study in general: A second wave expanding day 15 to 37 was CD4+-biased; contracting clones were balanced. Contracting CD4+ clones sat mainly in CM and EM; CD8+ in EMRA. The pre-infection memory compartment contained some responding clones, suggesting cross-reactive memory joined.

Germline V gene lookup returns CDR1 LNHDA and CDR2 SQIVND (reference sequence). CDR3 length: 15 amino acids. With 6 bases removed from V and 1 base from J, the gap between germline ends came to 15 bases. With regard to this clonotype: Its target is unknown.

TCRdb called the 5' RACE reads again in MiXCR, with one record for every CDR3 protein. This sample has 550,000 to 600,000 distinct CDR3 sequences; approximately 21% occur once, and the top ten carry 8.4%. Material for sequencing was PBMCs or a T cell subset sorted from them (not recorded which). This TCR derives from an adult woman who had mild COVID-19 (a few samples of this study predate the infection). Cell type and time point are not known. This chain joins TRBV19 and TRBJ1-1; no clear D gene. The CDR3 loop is CASRSTVKRNTEAFF. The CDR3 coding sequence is TGTGCCAGTAGGTCAACCGTGAAGAGGAACACTGAAGCTTTCTTT.